These 10 T cell receptor beta chains were sequenced from one sample in a study of T cells in Graves' hyperthyroidism and ophthalmopathy. Researchers amplified the TCR beta CDR3 regions from RNA transcripts. The TCR CDR3 first-round RT-PCR relied on the HTBI primer set. Each CDR3 protein is one row after TCRdb ran MiXCR on the multiplex PCR reads. The sample gives 650,000 to 800,000 distinct CDR3 sequences, roughly 45% of which show up once; less than 9.5% is in the top ten. Sequencing was carried out using peripheral blood or thyroid tissue (not recorded which). Receptor source: an adult man with Graves' disease, either hyperthyroidism or ophthalmopathy (not recorded which).

Many counts were recorded for this clonotype. CDR3 sequence reads: CASIGGRLSYEQYF. As DNA, the CDR3 is TGTGCCAGCATTGGGGGGAGACTCTCCTACGAGCAGTACTTC. The rearrangement joins TRBV2 to TRBJ2-7; perhaps TRBD2 as D (6 bases). This CDR3 has 14 residues. CDR1 and CDR2 (germline): SNHLY, FYNNEI. V was pared by 7 bases and J by 0 bases, with 13 bases between.

The J gene is TRBJ1-2, the V gene TRBV2; 8 bases are shared with TRBD1. The V gene's germline CDR1 is SNHLY and CDR2 FYNNEI. The CDR3 sequence is 13 residues long. J gave up 8 bases and V 8 bases, and 10 bases lay outside the gene matches. CDR3 bases: TGTGCCAGCGGAGGCAGGGGGCGAAAGGGCTACACCTTC. Translated: CASGGRGRKGYTF. The full variable domain, its missing parts supplied by reference TRBV2 and TRBJ1-2, is EPEVTQTPSHQVTQMGQEVILRCVPISNHLYFYWYRQILGQKVEFLVSFYNNEISEKSEIFDDQFSVERPDGSNFTLKIRSTKLEDSAMYFCASGGRGRKGYTFGSGTRLTVV.

The chain employs TRBV7-2 and TRBJ1-2, with TRBD1 as a possible D gene (5 bases). The ends were cut back, 3 bases at V and 8 bases at J, with 13 bases in the middle. Germline values: CDR1 SGHTA, CDR2 FQGNSA. This CDR3 is 13 amino acids long. CDR3 region: CASSLRGDDGYTF. CDR3 bases: TGTGCCAGCAGCTTGAGGGGAGATGACGGCTACACCTTC.

The CDR3 here is CASRTGERGEKLFF. As DNA, the CDR3 is TGTGCCAGCCGGACGGGGGAGCGAGGTGAAAAACTGTTTTTT. The chain carries TRBV2 and TRBJ1-4, with D possibly being TRBD1 (5 bases). Trimming removed 8 bases at V and 7 bases at J, with 17 bases between. The germline V gene has CDR1 SNHLY and CDR2 FYNNEI. CDR3 length: 14 residues.

The chain is built from TRBV20-1 and TRBJ2-7, with D perhaps TRBD2 (6 bases). The germline V gene has CDR1 DFQATT and CDR2 SNEGSKA (reference sequence). With 4 bases removed from V and 3 bases from J, the gap between germline ends came to 16 bases. CDR3 length: 14 residues. The CDR3 DNA is TGCAGTGCTACGACCCGGGGACTTCGCTACGAGCAGTACTTC. Its protein product is CSATTRGLRYEQYF.

To note about this clonotype: A much larger clonotype is one base distant, so this may be a read error. The chain combines TRBV7-9 with TRBJ2-5; possible D gene TRBD2, 6 bases. The germline V and J ends were trimmed by 4 bases and 1 base, with 13 bases remaining between them. This CDR3 is built from 15 residues. The V gene's germline CDR1 is SEHNR and CDR2 FQNEAQ (reference sequence). The CDR3 DNA reads as TGTGCCAGCAGCTGGAGGGTCGGCCCCCAAGAGACCCAGTACTTC. This codes for CASSWRVGPQETQYF.

This sequence joins TRBV29-1 and TRBJ2-5, with D perhaps matching TRBD1 or TRBD2 (5 bases each). V gave up 5 bases and J gave up 4 bases, with 11 bases separating them. Germline V gene sequence: CDR1 SQVTM, CDR2 ANQGSEA. This CDR3 comprises 12 residues. CDR3 sequence reads: CSVIGTGETQYF. The CDR3 region has the DNA TGCAGCGTTATCGGGACCGGAGAGACCCAGTACTTC. Looking up the rest from reference TRBV29-1 and TRBJ2-5 gives the full variable domain: SAVISQKPSRDICQRGTSLTIQCQVDSQVTMMFWYRQQPGQSLTLIATANQGSEATYESGFVIDKFPISRPNLTFSTLTVSNMSPEDSSIYLCSVIGTGETQYFGPGTRLLVL.

This clonotype was seen a handful of times. This rearrangement joins TRBV19 to TRBJ1-5; D gene unclear. This CDR3 spans 15 amino acids. Germline V lookup: CDR1 LNHDA, CDR2 SQIVND (reference sequence). V gave up 0 bases and J gave up 0 bases, with 6 bases separating them. The CDR3 DNA reads TGTGCCAGTAGTATAGATGACACTAGCAATCAGCCCCAGCATTTT. It encodes CASSIDDTSNQPQHF.

The CDR3 sequence is CASSSGRYNQPQHF. The CDR3, as DNA: TGTGCCAGCAGCTCCGGGAGGTACAATCAGCCCCAGCATTTT. The chain uses TRBV13 and TRBJ1-5, with D hard to call. CDR3 length equals 14 residues. The V and J ends lost 4 bases and 3 bases respectively, with 10 bases between them. Germline CDR1 is PRHDT and CDR2 is FYEKMQ (reference sequence). The full variable domain, in which reference TRBV13 and TRBJ1-5 provide the parts outside the CDR3, is AAGVIQSPRHLIKEKRETATLKCYPIPRHDTVYWYQQGPGQDPQFLISFYEKMQSDKGSIPDRFSAQQFSDYHSELNMSSLELGDSALYFCASSSGRYNQPQHFGDGTRLSIL.

CDR3 nucleotides: TGTGCTGGGGCGGGAGGGGCCCGTGGCTACACCTTC. Translation gives CAGAGGARGYTF. The chain carries TRBV15 and TRBJ1-2; weak D call: TRBD1 (5 bases). The germline V gene has CDR1 LNHNV and CDR2 YYDKDF (reference sequence). The CDR3 is made up of 12 amino acids.